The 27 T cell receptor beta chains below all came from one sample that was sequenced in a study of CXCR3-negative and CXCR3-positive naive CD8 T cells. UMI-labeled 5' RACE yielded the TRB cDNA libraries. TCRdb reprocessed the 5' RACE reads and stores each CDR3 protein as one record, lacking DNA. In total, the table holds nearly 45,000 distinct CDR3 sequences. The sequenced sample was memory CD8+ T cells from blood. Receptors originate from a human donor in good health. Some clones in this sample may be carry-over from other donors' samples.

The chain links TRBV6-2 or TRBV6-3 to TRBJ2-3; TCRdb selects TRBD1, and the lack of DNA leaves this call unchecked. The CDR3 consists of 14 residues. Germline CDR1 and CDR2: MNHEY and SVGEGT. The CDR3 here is CASSFRGEIDTQYF.

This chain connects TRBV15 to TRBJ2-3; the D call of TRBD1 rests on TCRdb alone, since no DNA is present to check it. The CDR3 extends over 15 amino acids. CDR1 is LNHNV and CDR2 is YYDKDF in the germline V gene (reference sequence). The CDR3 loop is CATSRGTGGGDTQYF.

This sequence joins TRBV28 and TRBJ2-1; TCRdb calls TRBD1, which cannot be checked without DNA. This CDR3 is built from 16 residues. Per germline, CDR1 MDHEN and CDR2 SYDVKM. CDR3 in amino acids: CASSSTVHLPGDEQFF. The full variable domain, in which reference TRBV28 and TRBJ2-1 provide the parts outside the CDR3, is DVKVTQSSRYLVKRTGEKVFLECVQDMDHENMFWYRQDPGLGLRLIYFSYDVKMKEKGDIPEGYSVSREKKERFSLILESASTNQTSMYLCASSSTVHLPGDEQFFGPGTRLTVL.

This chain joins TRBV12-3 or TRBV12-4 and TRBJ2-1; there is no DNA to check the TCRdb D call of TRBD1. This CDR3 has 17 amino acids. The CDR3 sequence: CASTLVGGRGPSHEQFF.

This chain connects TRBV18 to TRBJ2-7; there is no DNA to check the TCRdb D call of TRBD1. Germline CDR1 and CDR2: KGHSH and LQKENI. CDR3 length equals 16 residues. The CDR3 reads CASSPPPGVAPDEQYF.

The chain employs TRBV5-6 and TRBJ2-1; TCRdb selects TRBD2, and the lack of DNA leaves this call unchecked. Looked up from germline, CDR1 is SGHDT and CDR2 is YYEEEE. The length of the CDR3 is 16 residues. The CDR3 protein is CASATWGGGNYNEQFF. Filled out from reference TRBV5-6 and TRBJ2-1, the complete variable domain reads DAGVTQSPTHLIKTRGQQVTLRCSPKSGHDTVSWYQQALGQGPQFIFQYYEEEERQRGNFPDRFSGHQFPNYSSELNVNALLLGDSALYLCASATWGGGNYNEQFFGPGTRLTVL.

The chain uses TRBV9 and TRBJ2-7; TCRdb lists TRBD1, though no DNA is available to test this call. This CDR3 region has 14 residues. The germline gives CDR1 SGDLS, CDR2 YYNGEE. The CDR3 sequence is CASSAGQGTYEQYF.

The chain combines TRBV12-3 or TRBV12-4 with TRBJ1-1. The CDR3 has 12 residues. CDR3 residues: CASGLGTSEAFF.

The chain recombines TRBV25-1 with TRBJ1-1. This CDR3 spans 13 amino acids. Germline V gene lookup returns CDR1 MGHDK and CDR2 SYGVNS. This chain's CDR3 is CASSERENTEAFF.

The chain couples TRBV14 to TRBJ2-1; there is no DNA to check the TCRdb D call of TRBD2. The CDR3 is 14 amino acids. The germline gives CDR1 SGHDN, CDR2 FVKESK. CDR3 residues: CASSRSGRMDEQFF.

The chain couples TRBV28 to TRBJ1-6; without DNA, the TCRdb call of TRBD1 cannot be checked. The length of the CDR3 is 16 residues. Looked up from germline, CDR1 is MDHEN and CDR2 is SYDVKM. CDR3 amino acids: CASSLARQGRNSPLHF.

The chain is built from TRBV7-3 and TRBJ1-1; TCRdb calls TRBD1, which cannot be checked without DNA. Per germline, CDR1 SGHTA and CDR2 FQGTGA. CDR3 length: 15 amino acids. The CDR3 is CSSSLTGQGNTEAFF. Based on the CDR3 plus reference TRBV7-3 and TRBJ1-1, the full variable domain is GAGVSQTPSNKVTEKGKYVELRCDPISGHTALYWYRQSLGQGPEFLIYFQGTGAADDSGLPNDRFFAVRPEGSVSTLKIQRTERGDSAVYLCSSSLTGQGNTEAFFGQGTRLTVV.

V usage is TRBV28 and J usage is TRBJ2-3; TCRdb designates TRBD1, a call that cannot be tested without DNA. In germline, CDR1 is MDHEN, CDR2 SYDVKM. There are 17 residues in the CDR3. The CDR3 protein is CASTSVDSLNPTDTQYF.

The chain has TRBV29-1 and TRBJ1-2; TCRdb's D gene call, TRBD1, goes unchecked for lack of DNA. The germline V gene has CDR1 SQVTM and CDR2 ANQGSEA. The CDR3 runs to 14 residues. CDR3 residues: CSAVFPGQDYGYTF.

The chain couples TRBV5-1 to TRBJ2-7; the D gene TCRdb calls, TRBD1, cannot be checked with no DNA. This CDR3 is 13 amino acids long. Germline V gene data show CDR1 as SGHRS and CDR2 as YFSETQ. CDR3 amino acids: CASSLDRGTEQYF.

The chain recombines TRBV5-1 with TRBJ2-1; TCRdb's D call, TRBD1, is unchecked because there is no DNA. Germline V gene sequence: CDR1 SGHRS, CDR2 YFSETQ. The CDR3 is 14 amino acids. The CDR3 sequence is CASGGGQGYNEQFF. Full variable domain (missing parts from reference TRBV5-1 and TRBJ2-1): KAGVTQTPRYLIKTRGQQVTLSCSPISGHRSVSWYQQTPGQGLQFLFEYFSETQRNKGNFPGRFSGRQFSNSRSEMNVSTLELGDSALYLCASGGGQGYNEQFFGPGTRLTVL.

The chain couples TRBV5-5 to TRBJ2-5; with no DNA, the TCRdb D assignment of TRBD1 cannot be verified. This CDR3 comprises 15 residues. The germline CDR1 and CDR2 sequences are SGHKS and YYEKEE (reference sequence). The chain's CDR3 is CASSFDRGRSETQYF.

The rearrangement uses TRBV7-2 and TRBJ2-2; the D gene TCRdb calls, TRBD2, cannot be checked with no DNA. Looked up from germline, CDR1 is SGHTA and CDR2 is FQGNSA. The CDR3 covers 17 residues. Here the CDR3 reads CASSLAHGTTYGGELFF.

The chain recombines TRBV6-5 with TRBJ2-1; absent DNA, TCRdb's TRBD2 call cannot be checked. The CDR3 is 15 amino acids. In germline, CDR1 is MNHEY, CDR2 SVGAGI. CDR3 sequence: CASSVRESSRNEQFF.

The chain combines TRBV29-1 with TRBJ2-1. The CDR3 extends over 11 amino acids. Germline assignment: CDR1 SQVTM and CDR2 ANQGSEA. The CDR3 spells CSVGYLGEQFF.

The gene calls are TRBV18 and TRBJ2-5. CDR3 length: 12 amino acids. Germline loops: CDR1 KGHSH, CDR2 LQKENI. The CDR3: CASSPDEETQYF.

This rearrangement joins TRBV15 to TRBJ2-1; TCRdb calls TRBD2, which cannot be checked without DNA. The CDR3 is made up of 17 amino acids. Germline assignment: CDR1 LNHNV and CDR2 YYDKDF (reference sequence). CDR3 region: CATSSHRLRDLYNEQFF.

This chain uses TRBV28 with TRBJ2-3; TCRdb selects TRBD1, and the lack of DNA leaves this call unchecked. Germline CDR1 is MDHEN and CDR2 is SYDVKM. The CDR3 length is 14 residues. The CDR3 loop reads CASSFGTDQDTQYF.

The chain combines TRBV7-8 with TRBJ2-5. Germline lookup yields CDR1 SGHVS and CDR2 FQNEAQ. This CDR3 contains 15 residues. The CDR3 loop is CASRNRWGPQETQYF.

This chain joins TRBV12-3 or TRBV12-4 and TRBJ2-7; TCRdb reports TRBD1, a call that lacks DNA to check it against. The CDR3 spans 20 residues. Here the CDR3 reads CASSFPHQTGRSIYSYEQYF.

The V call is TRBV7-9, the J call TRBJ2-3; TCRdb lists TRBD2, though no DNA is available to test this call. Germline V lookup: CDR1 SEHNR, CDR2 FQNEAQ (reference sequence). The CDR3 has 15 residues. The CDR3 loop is CASSWDPRPTDTQYF.

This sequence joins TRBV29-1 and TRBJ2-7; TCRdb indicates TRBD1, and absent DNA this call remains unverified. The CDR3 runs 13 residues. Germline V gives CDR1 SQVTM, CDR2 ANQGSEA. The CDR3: CSVGQGLLYEQYF.